The 8 T cell receptor beta chains given below trace back to one sample, sequenced in a study of CD8 T cell repertoires and HIV-1 epitope variants. This table comes from immunoSEQ multiplex PCR, and its TCRdb copy is limited to in-frame clones, with some not included. The sample holds 5,800 or so clones, 60% to 65% seen once. Antigen specificity for these receptors is unknown. The material sequenced was cultured CD8+ T cells derived from PBMCs. These receptors came from a male donor with HIV.

This clone was picked up a small number of times. The rearrangement joins TRBV4-1 to TRBJ2-1; D is perhaps TRBD2 (5 bases). The CDR3 extends over 15 amino acids. Germline V gene sequence: CDR1 MGHRA, CDR2 YSYEKL. V lost 4 bases and J 2 bases, leaving 12 bases between the germline ends. Here the CDR3 reads CASSLGLLAYNEQFF. Written as DNA, the CDR3 is TGCGCCAGCAGCCTCGGACTTTTAGCCTACAATGAGCAGTTCTTC.

The CDR3 DNA is TGTGCCAGTAGTATAGGGACTAGCGGGAGCTCCTACAATGAGCAGTTCTTC. Translation gives CASSIGTSGSSYNEQFF. The rearrangement uses TRBV19 and TRBJ2-1, with 13 bases that match TRBD2. V lost 1 base to trimming and J lost 0 bases; unmatched junction nucleotides: 0. The CDR3 covers 17 residues. Germline CDR1 is LNHDA and CDR2 is SQIVND (reference sequence). The whole variable domain, filled in from reference TRBV19 and TRBJ2-1, reads DGGITQSPKYLFRKEGQNVTLSCEQNLNHDAMYWYRQDPGQGLRLIYYSQIVNDFQKGDIAEGYSVSREKKESFPLTVTSAQKNPTAFYLCASSIGTSGSSYNEQFFGPGTRLTVL.

The gene calls are TRBV27 and TRBJ2-7; weak D call: TRBD2 (5 bases). CDR3 length: 13 residues. CDR1 and CDR2 (germline): MNHEY, SMNVEV (reference sequence). Trimming left V 6 bases short and J 3 bases short, with 12 bases between. The CDR3 region has the DNA TGTGCCAGCAGCTATGGGAGCGACTACGAGCAGTACTTC. Translated: CASSYGSDYEQYF.

V and J are TRBV4-2 and TRBJ1-3, with a tentative D call TRBD1 (5 bases). The V end was cut by 0 bases, the J end by 0 bases, with 9 bases between. CDR3 length: 16 amino acids. The V gene's germline CDR1 is LGHNA and CDR2 YNFKEQ. This chain's CDR3 is CASSQDLQGSGNTIYF. The DNA of the CDR3 is TGTGCCAGCAGCCAAGATCTCCAGGGCTCTGGAAACACCATATATTTT.

This chain connects TRBV5-4 to TRBJ2-3; D unresolved. CDR3 length: 12 residues. Per the germline V gene, CDR1 is SGHNT and CDR2 is YYREEE (reference sequence). V was pared by 4 bases and J by 1 base, with 4 bases between. CDR3 bases: TGTGCCAGCAGCCGCCGCACAGATACGCAGTATTTT. Translating gives CASSRRTDTQYF.

V usage is TRBV7-9 and J usage is TRBJ2-1; no clear D. V was shortened by 1 base and J by 4 bases, with 5 bases between the two germline ends. Germline loops: CDR1 SEHNR, CDR2 FQNEAQ (reference sequence). The length of the CDR3 is 13 residues. This CDR3 is CASSLVSYNEQFF. The CDR3 DNA reads TGTGCCAGCAGCTTAGTTTCTTACAATGAGCAGTTCTTC.

In regard to this clone: The same CDR3 can be traced to other DNA sequences in this sample. This chain connects TRBV9 to TRBJ2-7; 9 bases map to TRBD2. Looked up from germline, CDR1 is SGDLS and CDR2 is YYNGEE. The CDR3 loop spans 14 amino acids. V gave up 5 bases and J gave up 5 bases; unmatched junction bases: 8. CDR3 sequence (DNA): TGTGCCAGCAGTGGGGGCGGGGGGGCTGACGAGCAGTACTTC. Translating it yields CASSGGGGADEQYF.

The genes are TRBV6-5 and TRBJ1-1; D gene uncertain. The germline V gene has CDR1 MNHEY and CDR2 SVGAGI. Deletions cut 0 bases from V and 1 base from J, with 9 bases between. There are 15 residues in the CDR3. The CDR3 sequence is CASSYSIGGNTEAFF. In DNA, the CDR3 is TGTGCCAGCAGTTACTCGATCGGAGGGAACACTGAAGCTTTCTTT.